This TCR beta chain came from a study of T-cell memory formation after mild COVID-19. Whole-study findings and limits: Researchers could not confirm that second-wave clones peaking on day 37 targeted SARS-CoV-2. The study detected some responding clones in pre-infection memory, suggesting cross-reactive memory joined. Later expanders leaned toward CD4+, whereas clones contracting from day 15 to 85 were balanced CD4/CD8.

Constant-segment-primed 5'RACE gave TCR alpha and TCR beta cDNA libraries with sample barcodes and UMIs. TCRdb analysed the 5' RACE reads with MiXCR anew, one entry per CDR3 protein. Among around 160,000 distinct CDR3 sequences listed, 11% were seen once. This clonotype appeared a few times. Antigen specificity is unknown. J lost 5 bases, V lost 10 bases, and 3 bases had no gene match. This CDR3 is 14 amino acids long. Germline V gives CDR1 ENHRY, CDR2 SYGVKD. This receptor was identified in a man between 18 and 29 years old who had mild COVID-19 (a few samples of this study predate the infection). Cell type and time point are not known. Sample: PBMCs or a T cell subset sorted from them (not recorded which). The chain is built from TRBV10-3 and TRBJ2-2; 14 nucleotides match TRBD2. The CDR3 DNA reads as TGTGCCACCTGGACTAGCGGGGGGACCGGGGAGCTGTTTTTT. Its translation: CATWTSGGTGELFF.